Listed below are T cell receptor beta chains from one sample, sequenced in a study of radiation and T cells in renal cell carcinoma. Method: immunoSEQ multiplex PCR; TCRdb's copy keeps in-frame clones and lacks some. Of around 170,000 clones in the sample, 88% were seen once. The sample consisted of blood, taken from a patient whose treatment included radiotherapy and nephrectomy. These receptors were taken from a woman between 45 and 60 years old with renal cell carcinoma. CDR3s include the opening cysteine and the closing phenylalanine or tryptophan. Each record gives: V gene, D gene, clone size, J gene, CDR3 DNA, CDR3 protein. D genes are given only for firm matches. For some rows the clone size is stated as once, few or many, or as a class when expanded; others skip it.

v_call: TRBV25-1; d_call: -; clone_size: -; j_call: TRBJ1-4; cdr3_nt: TGTGCCAGCCTTCGGGCGGAGGGGGGTGAAAAACTGTTTTTT; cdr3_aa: CASLRAEGGEKLFF
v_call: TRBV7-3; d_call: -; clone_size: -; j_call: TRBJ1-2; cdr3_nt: TGTGCCAGCAGCTTTGGAGGCTATGGCTACACCTTC; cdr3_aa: CASSFGGYGYTF
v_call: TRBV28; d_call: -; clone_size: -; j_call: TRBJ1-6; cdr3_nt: TGTGCCAGCACTCGGCGGGGGAGCTCCTATAATTCACCCCTCCACTTT; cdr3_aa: CASTRRGSSYNSPLHF
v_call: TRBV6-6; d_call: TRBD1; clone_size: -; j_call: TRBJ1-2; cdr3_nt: TGTGCCAGCAGCCTACAGGGGGCGGGCTATGGCTACACCTTC; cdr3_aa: CASSLQGAGYGYTF
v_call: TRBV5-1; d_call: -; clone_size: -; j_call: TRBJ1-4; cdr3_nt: TGCGCCAGCAGCGATGGACGGCCAACTAATGAAAAACTGTTTTTT; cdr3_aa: CASSDGRPTNEKLFF
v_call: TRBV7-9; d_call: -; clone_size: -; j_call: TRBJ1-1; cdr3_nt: TGTGCCAGCAGCCATCATCGAGGGGGGAACACTGAAGCTTTCTTT; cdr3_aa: CASSHHRGGNTEAFF
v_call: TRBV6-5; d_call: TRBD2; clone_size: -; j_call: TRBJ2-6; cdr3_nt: TGTGCCAGCAGTTTGTACAGCGGGGGTGGGGCCAACGTCCTGACTTTC; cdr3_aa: CASSLYSGGGANVLTF
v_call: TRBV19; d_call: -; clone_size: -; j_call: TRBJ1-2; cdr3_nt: TGTGCCAGTAGTCTCCTGAACAGGGACCCTAACTATGGCTACACCTTC; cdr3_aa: CASSLLNRDPNYGYTF
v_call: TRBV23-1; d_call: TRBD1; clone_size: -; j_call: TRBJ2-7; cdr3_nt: TGCGCCAGCAGTCAATCCTTCCCGGGACAGGGGCCCCACGAGCAGTACTTC; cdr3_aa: CASSQSFPGQGPHEQYF
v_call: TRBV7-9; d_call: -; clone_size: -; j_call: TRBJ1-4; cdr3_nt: TGTGCCAGCAGCTGGGCTTCGGGGGCTGCTAATGAAAAACTGTTTTTT; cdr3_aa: CASSWASGAANEKLFF
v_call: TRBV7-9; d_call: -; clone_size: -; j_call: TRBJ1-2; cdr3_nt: TGTGCCAGCAGCTTATTGTTTGCAGGGTTAGGCTACACCTTC; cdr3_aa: CASSLLFAGLGYTF
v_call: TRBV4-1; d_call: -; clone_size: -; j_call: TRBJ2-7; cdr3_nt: TGCGCCAGCAGCCAAGAGTTTCCGGAGCGCTACGAGCAGTACTTC; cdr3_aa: CASSQEFPERYEQYF
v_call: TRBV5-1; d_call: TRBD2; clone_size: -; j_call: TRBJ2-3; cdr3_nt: TGCGCCAGCAGCTTCGGACTAGCCCCAGATACGCAGTATTTT; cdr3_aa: CASSFGLAPDTQYF
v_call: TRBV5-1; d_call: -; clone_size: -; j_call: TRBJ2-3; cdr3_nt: TGCGCCAGCAGCTGGAGGGGGGGCACTAGCACAGATACGCAGTATTTT; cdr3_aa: CASSWRGGTSTDTQYF
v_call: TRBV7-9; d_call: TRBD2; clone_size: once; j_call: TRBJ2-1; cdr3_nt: TGTGCCAGCAGGCCCACTAGCGGGGGGGCCGGGAATGAGCAGTTCTTC; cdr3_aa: CASRPTSGGAGNEQFF
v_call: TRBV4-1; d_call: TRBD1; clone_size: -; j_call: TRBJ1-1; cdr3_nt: TGCGCCAGCAGCCAAGCGACAGGGGCGACTTATGAGGGGTCATCGAGACTTTTT; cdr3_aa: CASSQATGATYEGSSRLF
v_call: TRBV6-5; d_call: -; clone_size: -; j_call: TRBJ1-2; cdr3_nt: TGTGCCAGCAGCCGGACAGCCCCCGGGTATGGCTACACCTTC; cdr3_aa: CASSRTAPGYGYTF
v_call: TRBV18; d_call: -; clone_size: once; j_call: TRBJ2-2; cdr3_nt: TGTGCCAGCTCACTTTTGGACAGCTCATTTTCGAACACCGGGGAGCTGTTTTTT; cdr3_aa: CASSLLDSSFSNTGELFF
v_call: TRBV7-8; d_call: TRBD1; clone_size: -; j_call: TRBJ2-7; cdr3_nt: TGTGCCAGCAGCTCTAGACTTACCGGGACAGGAGACTACGAGCAGTACTTC; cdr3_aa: CASSSRLTGTGDYEQYF
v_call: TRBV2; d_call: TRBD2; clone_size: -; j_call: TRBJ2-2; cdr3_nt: TGTGCCAGCAGTCTCGGGACTACGAACACCGGGGAGCTGTTTTTT; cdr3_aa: CASSLGTTNTGELFF
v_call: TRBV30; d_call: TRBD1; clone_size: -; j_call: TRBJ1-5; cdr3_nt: TGTGCCTGGAGTGCGGGGACAGGCTTCAATCAGCCCCAGCATTTT; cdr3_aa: CAWSAGTGFNQPQHF
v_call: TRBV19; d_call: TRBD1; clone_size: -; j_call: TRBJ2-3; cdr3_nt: TGTGCCAGTAGTATGGGGGACAGGTACACAGATACGCAGTATTTT; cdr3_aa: CASSMGDRYTDTQYF
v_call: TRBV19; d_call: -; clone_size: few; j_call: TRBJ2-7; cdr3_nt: TGTGCCAGTAGTGCAAGGGCCGACCTCTCCTACGAGCAGTACTTC; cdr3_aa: CASSARADLSYEQYF
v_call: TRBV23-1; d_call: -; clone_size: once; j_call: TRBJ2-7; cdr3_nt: TGCGCCAGCAGTCGAGGGGGACTAAACTCCTACGAGCAGTACTTC; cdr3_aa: CASSRGGLNSYEQYF
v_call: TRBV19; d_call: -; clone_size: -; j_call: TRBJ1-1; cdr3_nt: TGTGCCAGTAGTATTTCCGGGGCACTGAACACTGAAGCTTTCTTT; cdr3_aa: CASSISGALNTEAFF
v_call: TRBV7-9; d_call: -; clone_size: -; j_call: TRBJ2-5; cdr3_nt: TGTGCCAGCAGCTTAGATACACTACAAGAGACCCAGTACTTC; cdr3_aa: CASSLDTLQETQYF
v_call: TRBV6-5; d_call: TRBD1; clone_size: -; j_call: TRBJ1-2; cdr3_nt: TGTGCCAGCAGTTATATCCCGGGACAGGCGACCTTC; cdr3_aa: CASSYIPGQATF
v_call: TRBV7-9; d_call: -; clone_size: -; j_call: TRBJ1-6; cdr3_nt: TGTGCCAGCAGCGCGGCGGGGGGAGTCAATTCACCCCTCCACTTT; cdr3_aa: CASSAAGGVNSPLHF
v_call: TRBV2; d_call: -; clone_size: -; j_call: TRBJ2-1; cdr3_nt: TGTGCCAGCAGGGGCCGCCGGACTTACAATGAGCAGTTCTTC; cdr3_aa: CASRGRRTYNEQFF
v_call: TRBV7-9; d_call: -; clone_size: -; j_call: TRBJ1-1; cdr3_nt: TGTGCCAGCAGCTTAGGGGGGGTCACGTACACTGAAGCTTTCTTT; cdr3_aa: CASSLGGVTYTEAFF
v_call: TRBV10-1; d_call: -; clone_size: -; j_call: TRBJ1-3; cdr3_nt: TGCGCCAGCAGTGAGTTGTGGGCCGGAAACACCATATATTTT; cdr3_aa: CASSELWAGNTIYF
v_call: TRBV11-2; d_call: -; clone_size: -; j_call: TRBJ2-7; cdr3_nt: TGTGCCAGCAGTTTTGGAGGGATAGGGTCCGAGCAGTACTTC; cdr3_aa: CASSFGGIGSEQYF
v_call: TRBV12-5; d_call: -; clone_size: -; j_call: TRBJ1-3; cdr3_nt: TGTGCTAGTGGACAGATCTCTGGAAACACCATATATTTT; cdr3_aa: CASGQISGNTIYF
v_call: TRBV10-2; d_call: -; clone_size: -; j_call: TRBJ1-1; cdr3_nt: TGCGCCAGCAGTGAGGGGGCTACTGAAGCTTTCTTT; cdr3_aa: CASSEGATEAFF
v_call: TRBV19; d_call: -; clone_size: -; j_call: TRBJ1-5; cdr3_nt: TGTGCCAGTAGTATATCAGATTTGAGCAATCAGCCCCAGCATTTT; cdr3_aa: CASSISDLSNQPQHF
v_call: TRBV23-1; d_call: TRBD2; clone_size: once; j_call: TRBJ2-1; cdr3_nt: TGCGCCAGCAGTCGCCCCACTAGCGGGGTATCTCAGTTCTTC; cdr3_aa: CASSRPTSGVSQFF
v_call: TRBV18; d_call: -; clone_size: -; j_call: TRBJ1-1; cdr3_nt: TGTGCCAGCTCACCACCCGAGGGAGAGACCACTGAAGCTTTCTTT; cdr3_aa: CASSPPEGETTEAFF
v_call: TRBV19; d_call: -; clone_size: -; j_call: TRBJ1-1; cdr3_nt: TGTGCCAGTAGTATGCGGTACACTGAAGCTTTCTTT; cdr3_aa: CASSMRYTEAFF
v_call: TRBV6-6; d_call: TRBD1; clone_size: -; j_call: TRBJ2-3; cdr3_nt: TGTGCCAGCAGTGCCCAGGGGGCGAAGCAGTATTTT; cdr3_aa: CASSAQGAKQYF
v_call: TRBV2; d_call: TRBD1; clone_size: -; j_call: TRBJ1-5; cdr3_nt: TGTGCCAGCAATTTACAGGGGGCAGGTCAGCCCCAGCATTTT; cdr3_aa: CASNLQGAGQPQHF
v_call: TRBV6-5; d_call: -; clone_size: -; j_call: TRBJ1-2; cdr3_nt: TGTGCCAGCAGCCAAAACAGGGATAACTATGGCTACACCTTC; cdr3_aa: CASSQNRDNYGYTF
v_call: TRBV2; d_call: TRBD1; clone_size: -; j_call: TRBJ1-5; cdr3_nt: TGTGCCAGCAGTCGAACAGGGGCTAGCAATCAGCCCCAGCATTTT; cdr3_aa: CASSRTGASNQPQHF
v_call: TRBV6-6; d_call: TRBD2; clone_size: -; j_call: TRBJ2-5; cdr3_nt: TGTGCCAGCAGAACCGGGACTAGGGAAGAGACCCAGTACTTC; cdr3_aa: CASRTGTREETQYF
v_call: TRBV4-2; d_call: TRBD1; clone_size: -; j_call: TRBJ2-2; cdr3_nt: TGTGCCAGCAGCCAAGGGTCAACAGGGGCTTATGTCGGGGAGCTGTTTTTT; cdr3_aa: CASSQGSTGAYVGELFF
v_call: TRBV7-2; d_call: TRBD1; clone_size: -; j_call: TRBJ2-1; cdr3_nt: TGTGCCAGCAGCCCAGGGACAGCGGCTGAGTTCTTC; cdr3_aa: CASSPGTAAEFF
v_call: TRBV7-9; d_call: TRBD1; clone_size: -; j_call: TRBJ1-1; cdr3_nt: TGTGCCAGCAGCTTAGATGTTGGACAGGGTAACACTGAAGCTTTCTTT; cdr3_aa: CASSLDVGQGNTEAFF
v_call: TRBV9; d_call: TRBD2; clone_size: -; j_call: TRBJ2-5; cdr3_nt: TGTGCCAGCAGCGTAGGAGGTGCGGGGGAAGAGACCCAGTACTTC; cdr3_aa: CASSVGGAGEETQYF
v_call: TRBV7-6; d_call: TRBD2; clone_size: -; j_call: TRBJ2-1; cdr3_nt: TGTGCCAGCAGCTCGACTAGCGGGGGGTCATACAATGAGCAGTTCTTC; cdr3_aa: CASSSTSGGSYNEQFF
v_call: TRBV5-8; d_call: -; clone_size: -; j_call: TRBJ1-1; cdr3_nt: TGTGCCAGCAGCCGCGATTTCAACACTGAAGCTTTCTTT; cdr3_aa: CASSRDFNTEAFF
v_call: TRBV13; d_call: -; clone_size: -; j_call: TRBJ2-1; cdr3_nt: TGTGCCAGCAGCTCGTCAGGCAATGAGCAGTTCTTC; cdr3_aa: CASSSSGNEQFF
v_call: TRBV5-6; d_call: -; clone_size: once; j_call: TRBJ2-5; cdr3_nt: TGTGCCAGCAGATACAATATTCGGGGGAGCCAAGAGACCCAGTACTTC; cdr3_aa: CASRYNIRGSQETQYF
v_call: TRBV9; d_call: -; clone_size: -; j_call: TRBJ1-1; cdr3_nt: TGTGCCAGCAGCGTAGAGCCGGCGCGGATCGAAGCTTTCTTT; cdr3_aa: CASSVEPARIEAFF